The 7 T cell receptor beta chains reported below all come from one sample, sequenced in a study of T-cell reconstitution after alpha-beta-depleted transplantation in children. During its preparation, the TCRbeta library received unique molecular identifiers. TCRdb analysed the PCR reads with MiXCR anew, one entry per CDR3 protein. Among nearly 550,000 distinct CDR3 sequences listed, approximately 16% were seen once. Sequenced here: PBMCs from the stem cell graft donor, sampled from the stem cell graft. The receptors here all came from a human donor who donated a stem cell graft to a child with acute lymphoblastic leukemia.

V is TRBV6-1 and J is TRBJ1-1; D call uncertain. The CDR3 runs to 15 residues. V was cut by 7 bases and J by 6 bases, with 21 bases left in between. Looked up from germline, CDR1 is MNHNS and CDR2 is SASEGT. The CDR3 DNA reads as TGTGCCAGCACCCGGATCGGAGGCAGCTCCGCTGAAGCTTTCTTT. Amino acids: CASTRIGGSSAEAFF.

V usage is TRBV7-6 and J usage is TRBJ2-3; D may correspond to TRBD1 or TRBD2 (5 bases each). CDR1 is SGHVS and CDR2 is FNYEAQ in the germline V gene. The CDR3 sequence is 14 residues long. V lost 4 bases, J lost 3 bases, and 11 bases lay in between. CDR3 nucleotide sequence: TGTGCCAGCAGCTCGCGCAGGGAGACAGATACGCAGTATTTT. It specifies CASSSRRETDTQYF.

The chain carries TRBV10-1 and TRBJ2-5; perhaps TRBD2 as D (5 bases). The CDR3 is made up of 17 amino acids. Germline CDR1 WNHNN, CDR2 SYGVQD (reference sequence). Trimming shortened V by 2 bases and J by 5 bases, and 21 bases separated the two germline ends. The CDR3 protein is CASSEPGKVSLCETQYF. The CDR3 DNA follows: TGCGCCAGCAGTGAGCCCGGGAAGGTCAGCCTGTGCGAGACCCAGTACTTC.

The chain has TRBV9 and TRBJ2-4; 8 nucleotides match TRBD1. J gave up 5 bases and V 0 bases, and 1 base lay outside the gene matches. This CDR3 is 14 amino acids long. Germline values: CDR1 SGDLS, CDR2 YYNGEE. The CDR3 here is CASSVGTGQNIQYF. The CDR3 coding sequence is TGTGCCAGCAGCGTAGGGACAGGGCAAAACATTCAGTACTTC. The full variable domain, its missing parts supplied by reference TRBV9 and TRBJ2-4, is DSGVTQTPKHLITATGQRVTLRCSPRSGDLSVYWYQQSLDQGLQFLIQYYNGEERAKGNILERFSAQQFPDLHSELNLSSLELGDSALYFCASSVGTGQNIQYFGAGTRLSVL.

Ten or more counts support this clonotype. This chain connects TRBV29-1 to TRBJ2-5; 13 bases align to TRBD2. The length of the CDR3 is 17 residues. Germline V gene sequence: CDR1 SQVTM, CDR2 ANQGSEA. Trimming took 4 bases from V and 7 from J; bases not matched to a gene: 15. The CDR3 bases are TGCAGCGTTGCTACACTAGCGGGAGGGCCCCAACCGGGGACCCAGTACTTC. Encoded protein: CSVATLAGGPQPGTQYF.

This clonotype was found a few times. The DNA of the CDR3 is TGCAGCGTTGAAGAAGGGAACCCCTACGAGCAGTACTTC. Translated, it gives CSVEEGNPYEQYF. The rearrangement links TRBV29-1 to TRBJ2-7; no reliable D call. V shed 0 bases and J shed 2 bases, with 8 bases lying between them. The germline CDR1 and CDR2 sequences are SQVTM and ANQGSEA. The CDR3 contains 13 residues.

The chain uses TRBV19 and TRBJ2-7; D gene unclear. Germline CDR1 LNHDA, CDR2 SQIVND (reference sequence). V gave up 1 base and J gave up 5 bases, with 9 bases separating them. This CDR3 spans 13 amino acids. CDR3: CASSIGGYNEQYF. In DNA, the CDR3 is TGTGCCAGTAGTATAGGGGGTTATAACGAGCAGTACTTC.